The 28 T cell receptor beta chains below all came from one sample that was sequenced in a study of T cell changes during pregnancy in multiple sclerosis. The table came from immunoSEQ multiplex PCR; TCRdb's copy has only in-frame clones and leaves some out. The sample lists tens of thousands of clones, more than 85% occurring once. The specimen was peripheral blood, collected in the first trimester of pregnancy. The receptor source for this set is a female donor with multiple sclerosis, enrolled in a pregnancy study.

The V gene is TRBV5-1, the J gene TRBJ1-6; tentatively, D is TRBD1 (5 bases). Deletions cut 3 bases from V and 7 bases from J, with 11 bases between. CDR3 length: 14 residues. Looked up from germline, CDR1 is SGHRS and CDR2 is YFSETQ. CDR3 bases: TGCGCCAGCAGCTGGGGCACTTCCAATTCACCCCTCCACTTT. Protein: CASSWGTSNSPLHF.

The J gene is TRBJ2-4, the V gene TRBV7-9, with D uncertain. Looked up from germline, CDR1 is SEHNR and CDR2 is FQNEAQ (reference sequence). The CDR3 runs 14 residues. Trimming cost V 1 base and J 3 bases, with 7 bases left between them. The CDR3 coding sequence is TGTGCCAGCAGCTTAGACTTCGACAAAAACATTCAGTACTTC. It specifies CASSLDFDKNIQYF.

The V and J genes are TRBV7-2 and TRBJ2-4; 11 bases are a match to TRBD1. Germline values: CDR1 SGHTA, CDR2 FQGNSA. The trim removed 2 bases at V and 3 bases at J, leaving 12 bases unmatched. CDR3 length: 19 amino acids. The CDR3 region is CASSLHLRTGGAGKNIQYF. The CDR3 nucleotides are TGTGCCAGCAGCTTACATCTCCGGACAGGGGGCGCGGGCAAAAACATTCAGTACTTC.

This clone was seen only a few times. V usage is TRBV6-1 and J usage is TRBJ1-5, with D hard to call. The V gene's germline CDR1 is MNHNS and CDR2 SASEGT. CDR3 length: 14 residues. Trimming took 7 bases from V and 1 from J, leaving 11 bases between them. The CDR3 sequence: CASMGLLSNQPQHF. The CDR3 nucleotides are TGTGCCAGCATGGGCCTCTTGAGCAATCAGCCCCAGCATTTT.

The J gene is TRBJ1-1, the V gene TRBV28; D is uncertain. Trimming took off 6 bases at V and 4 bases at J, with 24 bases between the two ends. Per the germline V gene, CDR1 is MDHEN and CDR2 is SYDVKM. The CDR3 length is 17 residues. The CDR3 loop is CASREDLGPYFFTEAFF. The CDR3 DNA is TGTGCCAGCAGGGAAGATTTGGGCCCTTACTTCTTCACTGAAGCTTTCTTT.

The chain combines TRBV6-6 with TRBJ1-5; tentatively, D is TRBD1 (6 bases). The V end was cut by 6 bases, the J end by 3 bases, with 18 bases between. Germline V lookup: CDR1 MNHNY, CDR2 SVGAGI (reference sequence). This CDR3 is 16 amino acids long. CDR3 nucleotide sequence: TGTGCCAGCAGACTCGACAGGAAAACAACCAATCAGCCCCAGCATTTT. Residues: CASRLDRKTTNQPQHF.

V gene TRBV7-2 combines with J gene TRBJ1-1, with 7 bases fitting TRBD1. The CDR3 consists of 15 residues. The germline gives CDR1 SGHTA, CDR2 FQGNSA. V shed 4 bases and J 3 bases; nucleotides not matched to a gene: 8. Written as DNA, the CDR3 is TGTGCCAGCAGCTCCCGACAGGGTGTCTACACTGAAGCTTTCTTT. Its protein product is CASSSRQGVYTEAFF.

The CDR3 DNA reads TGTGCCAGTAGTATAGACCGACAGGGGACCCGCGGTTCTGGGGCCAACGTCCTGACTTTC. Translated: CASSIDRQGTRGSGANVLTF. The chain couples TRBV19 to TRBJ2-6; TRBD1 agrees at 8 bases. The germline V gene has CDR1 LNHDA and CDR2 SQIVND (reference sequence). With 0 bases clipped from V and 1 base from J, the junction kept 11 bases outside the gene matches. This CDR3 has 20 amino acids.

The chain is built from TRBV2 and TRBJ2-5; the match to TRBD2 covers 7 bases. The CDR3 contains 14 residues. Germline CDR1 reads SNHLY; CDR2 reads FYNNEI. V gave up 7 bases and J gave up 2 bases; unmatched junction bases: 7. As DNA, the CDR3 is TGTGCCAGCATAGCGCTGCGGGGGCAAGAGACCCAGTACTTC. Its protein product is CASIALRGQETQYF.

This chain links TRBV6-5 with TRBJ1-4; a weak D match, TRBD1 (5 bases). The CDR3 contains 13 residues. The V end was cut by 6 bases, the J end by 7 bases, with 12 bases between. The germline CDR1 and CDR2 sequences are MNHEY and SVGAGI. CDR3 nucleotides: TGTGCCAGCAGGTCGTTCGACAGTGAAAAACTGTTTTTT. As protein: CASRSFDSEKLFF.

This chain joins TRBV7-9 and TRBJ1-2; possible D gene TRBD1, 5 bases. The CDR3 consists of 16 residues. Deletions cut 2 bases from V and 7 bases from J, with 20 bases between. The V gene's germline CDR1 is SEHNR and CDR2 FQNEAQ (reference sequence). The CDR3: CASSLSPSAGLGGYTF. CDR3 nucleotides: TGTGCCAGCAGCTTATCCCCATCGGCAGGGCTAGGTGGCTACACCTTC.

The table lists this clone with a few counts. This rearrangement joins TRBV2 to TRBJ1-3, with unresolved D. Germline V lookup: CDR1 SNHLY, CDR2 FYNNEI. V was cut by 5 bases and J by 0 bases, with 11 bases left in between. CDR3 size: 15 residues. This CDR3 is CASSPDTDSGNTIYF. The CDR3 DNA is TGTGCCAGCAGTCCCGACACTGACTCTGGAAACACCATATATTTT.

The chain has TRBV9 and TRBJ2-2, with TRBD2 matching 7 bases. CDR3 size: 16 residues. Unmatched junction bases numbered 5, after V lost 3 bases and J lost 0 bases. Germline V gene sequence: CDR1 SGDLS, CDR2 YYNGEE. The CDR3 DNA follows: TGTGCCAGCAGCGGGCGTCTAGCGGCGAACACCGGGGAGCTGTTTTTT. Its translation: CASSGRLAANTGELFF.

This rearrangement joins TRBV19 to TRBJ2-3; 7 bases agree with TRBD1. V lost 9 bases to trimming and J lost 0 bases; unmatched junction nucleotides: 3. Germline CDR1 LNHDA, CDR2 SQIVND (reference sequence). There are 13 residues in the CDR3. Here the CDR3 reads CASRDRSTDTQYF. The CDR3 DNA follows: TGTGCCAGCCGGGACAGAAGCACAGATACGCAGTATTTT.

Concerning this clone: A junction boundary mismatches the germline segment, possibly from a read error. The gene calls are TRBV7-6 and TRBJ2-1; 7 nucleotides line up with TRBD2. The germline gives CDR1 SGHVS, CDR2 FNYEAQ. The CDR3 length is 15 residues. The CDR3 spells CASSFLADSFNEQFF. CDR3 coding DNA: TGTGCCAGCAGCTTCCTAGCGGACTCCTTCAATGAGCAGTTCTTC.

J is TRBJ1-2 and V is TRBV18; TRBD1 might be the D (6 bases). Trimming cost V 3 bases and J 1 base, with 21 bases left between them. Germline V gene sequence: CDR1 KGHSH, CDR2 LQKENI. The CDR3 is 18 residues long. In DNA form, the CDR3 reads TGTGCCAGCTCACCGATTGGACAGATTCGGGATCTTAACTATGGCTACACCTTC. It translates to CASSPIGQIRDLNYGYTF.

As to this clone: At one boundary the junction diverges from the germline segment, which might be a read error. Other DNA sequences in this sample translate to the same CDR3. The chain couples TRBV29-1 to TRBJ2-2; no definite D call. This CDR3 spans 12 amino acids. Germline loops: CDR1 SQVTM, CDR2 ANQGSEA. Here the CDR3 reads CSVTPNTGELFF. CDR3 DNA: TGCAGCGTGACACCGAACACTGGGGAGCTGTTTTTT.

This clone was recorded once. The chain uses TRBV4-3 and TRBJ2-2, with 8 bases fitting TRBD1. Germline V gives CDR1 LGHNA, CDR2 YSLEER. J was trimmed by 4 bases and V by 3 bases; bases with no gene match: 4. The CDR3 sequence is 15 residues long. The chain's CDR3 is CASSQTGAGTGELFF. The CDR3 DNA reads as TGCGCCAGCAGCCAGACAGGGGCGGGCACCGGGGAGCTGTTTTTT.

This chain uses TRBV2 with TRBJ2-1, with a possible D match to TRBD1 (5 bases). The germline CDR1 and CDR2 sequences are SNHLY and FYNNEI. V lost 6 bases and J lost 10, with 13 bases in between. The CDR3 runs 12 residues. CDR3 nucleotides: TGTGCCAGCAGGTCAGGGTTATCCGAGCAGTTCTTC. It encodes CASRSGLSEQFF.

The chain has TRBV4-3 and TRBJ1-2; a possible D gene is TRBD1 (6 bases). Germline values: CDR1 LGHNA, CDR2 YSLEER. V was shortened by 0 bases and J by 8 bases, with 13 bases between the two germline ends. The CDR3 sequence is 14 residues long. The CDR3 DNA reads as TGCGCCAGCAGCCAAGATCGGCGGGGGCGCGGCTACACCTTC. The encoded protein is CASSQDRRGRGYTF.

The chain links TRBV19 to TRBJ2-7; 9 bases line up with TRBD1. The ends lost 6 bases at V and 0 bases at J; junction bases unmatched: 9. The CDR3 has 16 amino acids. CDR1 and CDR2 (germline): LNHDA, SQIVND (reference sequence). CDR3 in amino acids: CASRNSGTGISYEQYF. CDR3 nucleotides: TGTGCCAGTAGGAATTCCGGGACAGGGATCTCCTACGAGCAGTACTTC.

The chain has TRBV6-1 and TRBJ1-5, with TRBD1 matching over 10 bases. From germline, CDR1 is MNHNS and CDR2 SASEGT. The CDR3 has 12 residues. The V gene end was trimmed by 10 bases and the J gene end by 9 bases; junction bases not matched to a gene: 6. CDR3 in DNA: TGTGCCATCGGACAGGGGGGAGGGCCCCAGCATTTT. Amino acids: CAIGQGGGPQHF.

This chain connects TRBV19 to TRBJ2-1, with D possibly being TRBD1 (6 bases). The ends were cut back, 6 bases at V and 0 bases at J, with 15 bases in the middle. The CDR3 is made up of 16 amino acids. Germline-derived CDR1 and CDR2 are LNHDA and SQIVND (reference sequence). The CDR3: CASSKDSRSSYNEQFF. The DNA of the CDR3 is TGTGCCAGTAGCAAGGACAGCAGAAGCTCCTACAATGAGCAGTTCTTC.

The V gene is TRBV15, the J gene TRBJ2-2; possibly TRBD2 for D (6 bases). The germline CDR1 and CDR2 sequences are LNHNV and YYDKDF (reference sequence). Trimming took 1 base from V and 0 from J, leaving 9 bases between them. This CDR3 has 16 amino acids. The DNA of the CDR3 is TGTGCCACCAGCAGAGTAATAGCGGCGAACACCGGGGAGCTGTTTTTT. This gives the protein CATSRVIAANTGELFF.

The chain combines TRBV9 with TRBJ2-2, with 9 bases fitting TRBD2. Unmatched junction bases numbered 3, after V lost 2 bases and J lost 13 bases. CDR1 is SGDLS, CDR2 YYNGEE, per germline. This CDR3 has 12 residues. DNA of the CDR3: TGTGCCAGCAGCGTGGCGGGAGGGTTGCTGTTTTTT. Its protein is CASSVAGGLLFF.

The chain is built from TRBV6-5 and TRBJ1-5; D remains unclear. V shed 2 bases and J shed 5 bases, with 10 bases lying between them. Germline values: CDR1 MNHEY, CDR2 SVGAGI. The CDR3 runs 14 residues. In DNA form, the CDR3 reads TGTGCCAGCAGTTACGCGGGAAACGATCAGCCCCAGCATTTT. Translation gives CASSYAGNDQPQHF.

The chain recombines TRBV29-1 with TRBJ2-1; TRBD1 aligns across 8 bases. The CDR3 is 13 residues long. The germline CDR1 and CDR2 sequences are SQVTM and ANQGSEA. V dropped 5 bases and J dropped 9; count of bases not matched to a gene: 9. In DNA, the CDR3 is TGCAGCGTTAGGAGACAGGGGATTCTTGAGCAGTTCTTC. Translation: CSVRRQGILEQFF.

In this sample, this clone turned up once. The chain recombines TRBV2 with TRBJ2-1; TRBD1 agrees at 9 bases. Germline CDR1 is SNHLY and CDR2 is FYNNEI. V was clipped by 2 bases and J by 8 bases; unmatched bases: 34. The CDR3 has 24 amino acids. The CDR3 nucleotides are TGTGCCAGCAGTGAAATAGTAGGGCTAAGTAACATTGTGGGGACAGGGACCCCATCCCATGAGCAGTTCTTC. This gives the protein CASSEIVGLSNIVGTGTPSHEQFF.